This is a list of T cell receptor beta chains from one sample in a study of naive and memory T cell subsets. TCRdb passed the UMI-ligation and nested PCR reads through MiXCR, listing each CDR3 protein once. The sample lists a few thousand distinct CDR3 sequences; roughly 8% were seen once. The sample comprised effector memory CD8+ T cells from blood. The receptors come from a human donor in good health. Both conserved end residues are part of each CDR3. Each record gives: D gene, V gene, J gene, clone size, CDR3 protein, CDR3 DNA. The D gene is left open where the match is weak. Clone size is shown for a subset of rows, as once, few, many or a class of expanded clone.

TRBD1	TRBV27	TRBJ2-3	medium-sized	CASSTRGRTDTQYF	TGTGCCAGCAGTACCAGGGGGCGCACAGATACGCAGTATTTT
TRBD1	TRBV7-9	TRBJ1-1	few	CASSAAQGAHTEAFF	TGTGCCAGCAGCGCGGCCCAGGGGGCGCATACTGAAGCTTTCTTT
TRBD1	TRBV6-5	TRBJ1-2	.	CASSYSPMTGPGSYTF	TGTGCCAGCAGTTACTCTCCTATGACAGGGCCCGGGAGCTACACCTTC
TRBD1	TRBV12-3/TRBV12-4	TRBJ1-5	medium-sized	CASSFYRGQPQHF	TGTGCCAGCAGTTTTTACAGGGGACAGCCCCAGCATTTT
TRBD1	TRBV4-3	TRBJ1-1	.	CASSQDTGGNTEAFF	TGCGCCAGCAGCCAAGATACAGGGGGGAACACTGAAGCTTTCTTT
.	TRBV7-6	TRBJ2-2	.	CASQGKYGGELFF	TGTGCCAGTCAGGGAAAATATGGCGGGGAGCTGTTTTTT
.	TRBV4-1	TRBJ2-1	many	CASSPPGAQTVGNEQFF	TGCGCCAGCAGCCCCCCCGGCGCCCAGACCGTCGGCAATGAGCAGTTCTTC
TRBD1	TRBV11-2	TRBJ2-5	many	CASSSYRGQGTQYF	TGTGCCAGCAGCTCATACAGGGGCCAGGGGACCCAGTACTTC
.	TRBV4-1	TRBJ2-7	.	CASSQTRSYEQYF	TGCGCCAGCAGCCAGACCCGGTCCTACGAGCAGTACTTC
TRBD1	TRBV23-1	TRBJ2-3	.	CAPSQKQGSRNSDTQYF	TGCGCCCCATCTCAAAAACAGGGGAGTAGGAATTCGGATACGCAGTATTTT
TRBD2	TRBV6-4	TRBJ2-1	many	CASSDTSGGYNEQFF	TGTGCCAGCAGTGACACTAGCGGGGGCTACAATGAGCAGTTCTTC
.	TRBV28	TRBJ2-6	many	CASSLLVGANVLTF	TGTGCCAGCAGTTTACTGGTCGGGGCCAACGTCCTGACTTTC
.	TRBV5-1	TRBJ2-1	few	CASRLRVNEQFF	TGCGCCAGCAGATTGAGGGTCAATGAGCAGTTCTTC
.	TRBV5-4	TRBJ2-3	few	CASSLGGPDTQYF	TGTGCCAGCAGCTTGGGAGGGCCAGATACGCAGTATTTT
.	TRBV5-1	TRBJ2-1	many	CASSQPHVLEGDSYNEQFF	TGCGCCAGCAGCCAGCCGCATGTACTCGAAGGGGACTCCTACAATGAGCAGTTCTTC
TRBD1	TRBV6-5	TRBJ1-1	many	CASSYSPSGGTEAFF	TGTGCCAGCAGTTACTCGCCATCAGGGGGGACTGAAGCTTTCTTT
TRBD2	TRBV4-1	TRBJ2-7	.	CASSQGGSPGDEQYF	TGCGCCAGCAGCCAGGGCGGGAGTCCCGGGGACGAGCAGTACTTC
TRBD2	TRBV7-9	TRBJ2-7	.	CASSPMGLADTYEQYF	TGTGCCAGCAGCCCTATGGGACTAGCGGATACCTACGAGCAGTACTTC
.	TRBV2	TRBJ2-5	many	CASSEVPSEVTQYF	TGTGCCAGCAGTGAAGTTCCTAGCGAGGTGACCCAGTACTTC
TRBD1	TRBV7-2	TRBJ2-5	few	CASSLGQGVETQYF	TGTGCCAGCAGCTTGGGACAGGGGGTAGAGACCCAGTACTTC
TRBD1	TRBV6-1	TRBJ1-5	few	CASSEDPGGPQPQHF	TGTGCCAGCAGTGAGGACCCAGGGGGTCCTCAGCCCCAGCATTTT
.	TRBV6-2/TRBV6-3	TRBJ2-5	few	CASSYSYRVVETQYF	TGTGCCAGCAGTTACTCTTACAGGGTGGTAGAGACCCAGTACTTC
TRBD1	TRBV7-8	TRBJ2-3	.	CASRLLQGPTDTQYF	TGTGCCAGCAGGCTCTTACAGGGGCCCACAGATACGCAGTATTTT
TRBD2	TRBV7-6	TRBJ2-7	.	CASSNSGRALHEQYF	TGTGCCAGCAGCAATAGCGGGAGGGCCCTCCACGAGCAGTACTTC
TRBD1	TRBV6-5	TRBJ1-2	few	CASRDPGQRLYGYTF	TGTGCCAGCAGGGATCCGGGACAGCGTTTATATGGCTACACCTTC
TRBD1	TRBV28	TRBJ1-5	medium-sized	CASSSDREDLQPQHF	TGTGCCAGCAGTTCGGACAGGGAAGATCTTCAGCCCCAGCATTTT
TRBD2	TRBV20-1	TRBJ2-3	many	CSAAGTSGMGIRTDTQYF	TGCAGTGCTGCCGGGACTAGCGGGATGGGGATTAGGACAGATACGCAGTATTTT
.	TRBV5-6	TRBJ2-7	.	CASSSRPDRPLWHEQYF	TGTGCCAGCAGCTCTCGACCTGATAGGCCCCTTTGGCACGAGCAGTACTTC
TRBD2	TRBV7-9	TRBJ2-3	medium-sized	CASSLDPGLAGLSSTDTQYF	TGTGCCAGCAGCTTAGATCCGGGACTAGCGGGGTTATCTAGCACAGATACGCAGTATTTT
.	TRBV4-2	TRBJ2-2	many	CASSQGDTGKFTGELFF	TGTGCCAGCAGCCAGGGGGACACAGGGAAGTTCACCGGGGAGCTGTTTTTT
.	TRBV6-6	TRBJ1-2	.	CASSGWATDGYTF	TGTGCCAGCAGTGGTTGGGCTACGGATGGCTACACCTTC
TRBD1	TRBV28	TRBJ2-7	few	CASSGPQGQWVEQYF	TGTGCCAGCAGTGGCCCCCAGGGACAGTGGGTCGAGCAGTACTTC
.	TRBV11-2	TRBJ2-1	medium-sized	CASSKRALRGEQFF	TGTGCCAGCAGCAAGAGGGCTTTAAGAGGTGAGCAGTTCTTC
.	TRBV5-1	TRBJ2-7	.	CASSSAGSSYEQYF	TGCGCCAGCAGCTCAGCAGGGTCCTCCTACGAGCAGTACTTC
.	TRBV21-1	TRBJ1-5	.	CASSKSTLGQGNQPQHF	TGTGCCAGCAGCAAATCGACCTTGGGACAGGGCAATCAGCCCCAGCATTTT
.	TRBV12-3/TRBV12-4	TRBJ1-1	few	CASSLAGGDTEAFF	TGTGCCAGCAGTTTAGCCGGGGGGGACACTGAAGCTTTCTTT
.	TRBV20-1	TRBJ2-3	many	CSASSPREGADTQYF	TGCAGTGCTAGTAGTCCCCGGGAAGGAGCAGATACGCAGTATTTT
.	TRBV6-2/TRBV6-3	TRBJ2-1	.	CAVGSYNEQFF	TGTGCCGTGGGGTCCTACAATGAGCAGTTCTTC
.	TRBV7-6	TRBJ1-1	.	CASSLEWGGGVPPMNTEAFF	TGTGCCAGCAGCTTAGAGTGGGGAGGTGGGGTCCCCCCTATGAACACTGAAGCTTTCTTT
.	TRBV27	TRBJ2-5	.	CASSLCRRQSSQETQYF	TGTGCCAGCAGTTTATGTCGACGACAGTCCAGCCAAGAGACCCAGTACTTC
.	TRBV9	TRBJ2-7	many	CASSKGGGDEQYF	TGTGCCAGCAGCAAGGGTGGGGGAGACGAGCAGTACTTC
TRBD1	TRBV4-2	TRBJ2-1	many	CASSHRTGAYNEQFF	TGTGCCAGCAGCCACCGGACAGGGGCTTACAATGAGCAGTTCTTC
.	TRBV13	TRBJ2-2	many	CASSLDSARGFGTGELFF	TGTGCCAGCAGCTTAGATTCGGCGCGAGGGTTTGGGACCGGGGAGCTGTTTTTT
.	TRBV7-8	TRBJ2-7	many	CASSPLQGPSYEQYF	TGTGCCAGCAGCCCTTTACAGGGACCCTCCTACGAGCAGTACTTC
.	TRBV5-1	TRBJ1-4	.	CASSLRTATNEKLFF	TGCGCCAGCAGCTTGAGGACAGCAACTAATGAAAAACTGTTTTTT
TRBD2	TRBV10-1	TRBJ2-1	.	CASCFFDRTSDYNEQFF	TGCGCCAGCTGTTTTTTCGATCGGACTAGCGATTACAATGAGCAGTTCTTC
TRBD1	TRBV5-5	TRBJ1-1	.	CASSTTPQGKRDTEAFF	TGTGCCAGCAGCACCACCCCACAGGGGAAAAGAGACACTGAAGCTTTCTTT
.	TRBV7-9	TRBJ1-1	few	CASSDLGTEAFF	TGTGCCAGCTCGGATTTGGGGACTGAAGCTTTCTTT
TRBD1	TRBV29-1	TRBJ1-1	many	CSVVGTGSGTEAFF	TGCAGCGTTGTTGGGACAGGGTCGGGCACTGAAGCTTTCTTT
.	TRBV20-1	TRBJ1-4	few	CSAIGTREKLFF	TGCAGTGCGATCGGGACTCGGGAAAAACTGTTTTTT